What follows are 17 T cell receptor beta chains derived from one specimen sequenced in a study of spatial heterogeneity in lung cancer. Noted time point: sample taken at primary tumor resection. Unsorted tumor, nontumor lung tissue or cryopreserved PBMC supplied the whole RNA. TCRdb reanalysed the 5' RACE reads using MiXCR and keeps one entry per CDR3 protein. This table has 2,500 to 3,000 distinct CDR3 sequences, roughly an eighth appearing once. The starting material was normal lung tissue next to the tumor, obtained at surgery. The receptor set was obtained from a male donor with early-stage non-small cell lung cancer.

CDR3 in DNA: TGTGCCAGCAGCGAACTCGGACGTATAAATTCCTACGAGCAGTACTTC. Its translation: CASSELGRINSYEQYF. The rearrangement joins TRBV11-2 to TRBJ2-7, with D hard to call. There are 16 residues in the CDR3. Trimming took off 5 bases at V and 1 base at J, with 18 bases between the two ends. The germline gives CDR1 SGHAT, CDR2 FQNNGV.

This clonotype is medium-sized within its sample. The rearrangement links TRBV20-1 to TRBJ2-6; D is undetermined. From germline, CDR1 is DFQATT and CDR2 SNEGSKA (reference sequence). This CDR3 is 14 amino acids long. V was pared by 5 bases and J by 0 bases, with 8 bases between. DNA for the CDR3: TGCAGTGCTCGCCCGCTCTCTGGGGCCAACGTCCTGACTTTC. This encodes CSARPLSGANVLTF.

At least ten counts were recorded for this clonotype. In DNA, the CDR3 is TGTGCCAGCAGCTTACTGGGTTTGAACACCGGGGAGCTGTTTTTT. Its translation: CASSLLGLNTGELFF. The chain couples TRBV7-6 to TRBJ2-2, with D unresolved. Between the trimmed V and J ends, which lost 2 bases and 1 base, there was a span of 8 bases. CDR1 is SGHVS, CDR2 FNYEAQ, per germline. The CDR3 has 15 amino acids.

This clonotype is judged medium-sized. This rearrangement joins TRBV6-2 or TRBV6-3 to TRBJ1-6; no reliable D call. CDR1 MNHEY and CDR2 SVGEGT come from the germline V gene. CDR3 length: 13 residues. With 5 bases removed from V and 10 bases from J, the gap between germline ends came to 12 bases. CDR3 region: CASSTQGWSPLHF. DNA of the CDR3: TGTGCCAGCAGTACTCAAGGATGGTCACCCCTCCACTTT.

The chain combines TRBV5-1 with TRBJ2-5; a possible D gene is TRBD2 (5 bases). The CDR3 contains 11 residues. Germline V CDR1 and CDR2: SGHRS, YFSETQ. Trimming removed 5 bases at V and 5 bases at J, with 7 bases between. DNA for the CDR3: TGCGCCAGCAGACTAGAGGAGACCCAGTACTTC. Translation: CASRLEETQYF.

As regards this clonotype: The junction differs from germline at one of its ends, possibly a read error. CDR3 in amino acids: CASSLGRYTGELF. CDR3 nucleotide sequence: TGTGCCAGCAGTTTGGGAAGGTACACCGGGGAGCTGTTT. The rearrangement joins TRBV28 to TRBJ2-2; D is possibly TRBD2 (5 bases). Germline V gene data show CDR1 as MDHEN and CDR2 as SYDVKM. The CDR3 covers 13 residues.

Judged by abundance, this clonotype is medium-sized (0.01 to 0.1%). This sequence joins TRBV24-1 and TRBJ2-2; D remains ambiguous. In germline, CDR1 is KGHDR, CDR2 SFDVKD. V was shortened by 4 bases and J by 3 bases, with 8 bases between the two germline ends. The CDR3 is 14 residues long. The CDR3 DNA reads TGTGCCACCAGTGACCCCATGGACACCGGGGAGCTGTTTTTT. Translated: CATSDPMDTGELFF.

This clonotype is medium-sized in the sample. The chain combines TRBV7-9 with TRBJ2-1, with 12 bases aligning to TRBD2. With V trimmed by 5 bases and J by 2 bases, 4 bases remained unmatched. Germline assignment: CDR1 SEHNR and CDR2 FQNEAQ (reference sequence). This CDR3 is 16 amino acids long. For the CDR3, the DNA is TGTGCCAGCAGCCCCAGGACTAGCGGGGCCTACAATGAGCAGTTCTTC. As protein: CASSPRTSGAYNEQFF. Filled out from reference TRBV7-9 and TRBJ2-1, the complete variable domain reads DTGVSQNPRHKITKRGQNVTFRCDPISEHNRLYWYRQTLGQGPEFLTYFQNEAQLEKSRLLSDRFSAERPKGSFSTLEIQRTEQGDSAMYLCASSPRTSGAYNEQFFGPGTRLTVL.

Many counts were recorded for this clonotype. CDR3 nucleotides: TGTGCCATCAGTGACTCTACGGCGAACACTGAAGCTTTCTTT. Amino acids: CAISDSTANTEAFF. The chain joins TRBV10-3 to TRBJ1-1; D gene uncertain. The CDR3 runs to 14 residues. Trimming stripped 3 bases from V and 1 base from J, with 9 bases between. Germline V gene sequence: CDR1 ENHRY, CDR2 SYGVKD.

The chain is built from TRBV3-1 and TRBJ2-1, with a weak D call TRBD1 (6 bases). Trimming took 6 bases from V and 3 from J, leaving 15 bases between them. The CDR3 loop spans 15 amino acids. Germline loops: CDR1 LGHDT, CDR2 YNNKEL (reference sequence). The CDR3 nucleotides read TGTGCCAGCAGAGGGCCAGGGGAGCGCTACAATGAGCAGTTCTTC. Amino acid sequence: CASRGPGERYNEQFF.

Ten or more counts support this clonotype. The genes are TRBV9 and TRBJ2-3; 10 nucleotides agree with TRBD2. Unmatched junction bases numbered 2, after V lost 1 base and J lost 0 bases. The CDR3 extends over 16 amino acids. Germline CDR1 is SGDLS and CDR2 is YYNGEE. The chain's CDR3 is CASSVRTSGSTDTQYF. DNA for the CDR3: TGTGCCAGCAGCGTACGGACTAGCGGTAGCACAGATACGCAGTATTTT.

This clonotype was detected ten times or more. The CDR3 DNA sequence: TGTGCCAGCTCACCACCGAATTCGGCGATAGGGGATACGCAGTATTTT. It specifies CASSPPNSAIGDTQYF. The rearrangement links TRBV18 to TRBJ2-3; D unresolved. Trimming removed 0 bases at V and 6 bases at J, with 16 bases between. Germline CDR1 reads KGHSH; CDR2 reads LQKENI. This CDR3 spans 16 amino acids.

This clonotype was observed a handful of times. The rearrangement links TRBV12-3 or TRBV12-4 to TRBJ1-3; D ambiguous. The CDR3 spans 12 residues. V was clipped by 6 bases and J by 6 bases, with 9 bases between them. The CDR3, as DNA: TGTGCCAGCAGCCCTGGCTCAAACACCATATATTTT. This codes for CASSPGSNTIYF.

This clonotype is medium-sized by share. V usage is TRBV30 and J usage is TRBJ1-1, with D possibly TRBD1 on 6 matching bases. The CDR3 has 12 amino acids. The germline CDR1 and CDR2 sequences are GTSNPN and SVGIG (reference sequence). The ends were cut back, 5 bases at V and 2 bases at J, with 9 bases in the middle. CDR3 sequence: CAWGDTNTEAFF. CDR3 nucleotides: TGTGCCTGGGGGGACACTAACACTGAAGCTTTCTTT.

This clonotype was detected ten times or more. This sequence joins TRBV29-1 and TRBJ2-3; D is uncertain. The CDR3 runs 10 residues. Germline CDR1 is SQVTM and CDR2 is ANQGSEA. The V gene lost 7 bases and the J gene lost 4 bases, with 6 bases spanning the gap. This CDR3 reads CSACADTQYF. In nucleotides, the CDR3 is TGCAGCGCTTGCGCAGATACGCAGTATTTT.

This clonotype is labeled as medium-sized (0.01 to 0.1%). The chain carries TRBV7-2 and TRBJ2-2; D might be TRBD1 (6 bases). V was trimmed by 7 bases and J by 8 bases, leaving 11 bases between them. The CDR3 runs 12 residues. The germline V gene encodes CDR1 SGHTA and CDR2 FQGNSA. The DNA of the CDR3 is TGTGCCAGCACCTCAGGGACAGGGGAGCTGTTTTTT. Translating it yields CASTSGTGELFF.

This clonotype is medium-sized. The chain joins TRBV15 to TRBJ2-1; 9 bases are shared with TRBD2. Germline V lookup: CDR1 LNHNV, CDR2 YYDKDF (reference sequence). Trimming took 4 bases from V and 9 from J; bases not matched to a gene: 10. The CDR3 is 15 amino acids. The CDR3 sequence is CATSTRRGLAGEQFF. The CDR3 nucleotides read TGTGCCACCAGCACCCGGAGGGGACTAGCTGGTGAGCAGTTCTTC.